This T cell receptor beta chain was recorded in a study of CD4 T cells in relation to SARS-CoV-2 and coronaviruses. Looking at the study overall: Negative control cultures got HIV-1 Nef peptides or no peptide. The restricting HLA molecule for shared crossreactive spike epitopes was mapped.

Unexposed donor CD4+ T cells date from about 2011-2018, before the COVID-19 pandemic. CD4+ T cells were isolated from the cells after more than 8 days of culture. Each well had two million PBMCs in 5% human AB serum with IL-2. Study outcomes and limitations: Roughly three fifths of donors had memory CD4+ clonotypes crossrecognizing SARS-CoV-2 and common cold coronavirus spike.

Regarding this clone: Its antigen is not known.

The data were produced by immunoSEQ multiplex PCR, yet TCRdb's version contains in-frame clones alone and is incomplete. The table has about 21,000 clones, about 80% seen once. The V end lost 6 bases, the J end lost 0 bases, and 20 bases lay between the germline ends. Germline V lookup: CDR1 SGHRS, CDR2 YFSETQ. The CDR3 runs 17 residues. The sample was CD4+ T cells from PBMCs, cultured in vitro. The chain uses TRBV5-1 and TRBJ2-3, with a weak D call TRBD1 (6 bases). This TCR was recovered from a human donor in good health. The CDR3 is CASTDNTGTPSTDTQYF. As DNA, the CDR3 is TGCGCCAGCACGGACAACACCGGGACACCAAGCACAGATACGCAGTATTTT.